A single sample gave rise to the 5 T cell receptor beta chains below, sequenced in a study of early stage breast cancer tumors. TCRdb's table, derived via immunoSEQ multiplex PCR, lists solely in-frame clones and lacks some. The repertoire consists of about 15,000 clones, with 65% to 85% occurring once and the leading ten covering 4.9%. Sequencing was performed on normal breast tissue next to the tumor. The source of these receptors is a person in their thirties with breast cancer.

The chain combines TRBV7-2 with TRBJ1-2; no definite D call. Germline V gene sequence: CDR1 SGHTA, CDR2 FQGNSA. Trimming took 3 bases from V and 3 from J, leaving 11 bases between them. This CDR3 spans 14 amino acids. CDR3 sequence reads: CASSLNSEDYGYTF. The CDR3 region has the DNA TGTGCCAGCAGCTTGAACTCAGAGGACTATGGCTACACCTTC.

The chain employs TRBV15 and TRBJ2-1; 10 nucleotides match TRBD2. Germline-derived CDR1 and CDR2 are LNHNV and YYDKDF (reference sequence). This CDR3 contains 16 residues. The junction had 4 bases not matched to a gene; V was cut back by 1 base and J by 4 bases. The CDR3 coding sequence is TGTGCCACCAGCAGAGCGACTAGCGGGCTGTACAATGAGCAGTTCTTC. Translating gives CATSRATSGLYNEQFF.

This clone was observed a handful of times. This chain links TRBV20-1 with TRBJ1-5, with 7 nucleotides matching TRBD1. Trimming at V came to 3 bases and at J to 12 bases, leaving 5 bases not matched to a gene. Germline V CDR1 and CDR2: DFQATT, SNEGSKA (reference sequence). This CDR3 contains 11 residues. Written as DNA, the CDR3 is TGCAGTGCTAGGGAAGACAGGGACCAGCATTTT. Amino acids: CSAREDRDQHF.

The J gene is TRBJ2-1, the V gene TRBV6-4; TRBD2 matches 14 bases. V lost 2 bases, J lost 12 bases, and 12 bases stayed unmatched. The CDR3 covers 17 residues. Germline V gene lookup returns CDR1 MRHNA and CDR2 SNTAGT. The CDR3 nucleotides read TGTGCCAGCAGTGACACGCCCGGGACTAGCGGGAGCCTTTCGCAGTTCTTC. This codes for CASSDTPGTSGSLSQFF.

This clone has only a few counts. The chain combines TRBV14 with TRBJ1-1; D remains ambiguous. Germline V gene lookup returns CDR1 SGHDN and CDR2 FVKESK. This CDR3 has 13 amino acids. Trimming left V 0 bases short and J 4 bases short, with 6 bases between. The CDR3: CASSQELPTEAFF. The CDR3, as DNA: TGTGCCAGCAGCCAAGAATTGCCCACTGAAGCTTTCTTT.